This passage covers 2 T cell receptor beta chains from one sample sequenced in a study of PD-L1 blockade in urothelial cancer. Produced via immunoSEQ multiplex PCR; TCRdb's table is partial and in-frame only. The sample yields approximately 88,000 clones, about 83% seen once. The time point was: pretreatment peripheral blood. This material consisted of PBMCs, taken around atezolizumab (anti-PD-L1) treatment. These TCRs come from a man in his sixties with urothelial cancer.

The rearrangement links TRBV27 to TRBJ2-7, with D maybe TRBD1 (6 bases). Germline V gene lookup returns CDR1 MNHEY and CDR2 SMNVEV (reference sequence). Trimming took 5 bases from V and 2 from J, leaving 19 bases between them. The CDR3 has 16 amino acids. The CDR3 DNA reads TGTGCCAGCAGTCCCTACGCTTCGGGACAAACCTACGAGCAGTACTTC. Residues: CASSPYASGQTYEQYF.

The V gene is TRBV7-2, the J gene TRBJ2-3; 7 bases are a match to TRBD2. V lost 5 bases to trimming and J lost 5 bases; unmatched junction nucleotides: 10. Germline V gene sequence: CDR1 SGHTA, CDR2 FQGNSA. CDR3 size: 15 residues. CDR3 coding DNA: TGTGCCAGCAGCCAATTAGTAGGGGAGGGAGATACGCAGTATTTT. It codes for CASSQLVGEGDTQYF.